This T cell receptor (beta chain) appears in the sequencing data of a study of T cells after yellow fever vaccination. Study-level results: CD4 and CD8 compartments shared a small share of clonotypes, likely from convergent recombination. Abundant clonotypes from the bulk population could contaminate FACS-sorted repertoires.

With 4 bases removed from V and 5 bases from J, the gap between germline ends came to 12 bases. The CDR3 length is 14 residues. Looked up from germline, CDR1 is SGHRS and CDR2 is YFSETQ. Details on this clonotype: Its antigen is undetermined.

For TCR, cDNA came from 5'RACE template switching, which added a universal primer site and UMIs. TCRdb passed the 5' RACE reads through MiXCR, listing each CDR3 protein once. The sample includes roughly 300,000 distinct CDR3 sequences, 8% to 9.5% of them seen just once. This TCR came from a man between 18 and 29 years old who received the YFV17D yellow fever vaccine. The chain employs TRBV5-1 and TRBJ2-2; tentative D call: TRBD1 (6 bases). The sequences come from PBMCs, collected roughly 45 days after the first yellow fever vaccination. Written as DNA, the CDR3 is TGCGCCAGCAGCGTCGGGACACCAACCGGGGAGCTGTTTTTT. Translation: CASSVGTPTGELFF.